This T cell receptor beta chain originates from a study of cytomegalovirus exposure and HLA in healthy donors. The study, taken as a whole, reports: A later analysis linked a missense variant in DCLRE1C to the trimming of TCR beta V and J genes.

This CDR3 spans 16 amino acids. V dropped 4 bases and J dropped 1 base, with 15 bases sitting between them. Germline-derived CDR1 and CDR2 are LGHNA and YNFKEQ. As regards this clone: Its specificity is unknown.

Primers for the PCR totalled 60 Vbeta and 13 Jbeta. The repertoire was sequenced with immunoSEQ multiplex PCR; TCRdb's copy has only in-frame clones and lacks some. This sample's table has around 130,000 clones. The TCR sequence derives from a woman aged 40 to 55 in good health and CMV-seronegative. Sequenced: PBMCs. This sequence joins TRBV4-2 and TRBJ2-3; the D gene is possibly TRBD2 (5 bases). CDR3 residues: CASSLQRGSGTDTQYF. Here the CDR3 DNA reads TGTGCCAGCAGCCTTCAACGGGGTAGCGGCACAGATACGCAGTATTTT.